The entry below describes one T cell receptor (beta chain). The source of the sample is a study of T cell changes during pregnancy in multiple sclerosis. Germline V lookup: CDR1 SEHNR, CDR2 FQNEAQ (reference sequence). This CDR3 comprises 15 residues. Trimming left V 1 base short and J 0 bases short, with 6 bases between. The table came from immunoSEQ multiplex PCR; TCRdb's copy has only in-frame clones and leaves some out. This table has 81,000 or so clones, about 91% appearing once. The chain combines TRBV7-9 with TRBJ1-4, with D uncertain. The sequences come from PBMCs, collected in the first trimester of pregnancy. This receptor was obtained from a female donor in good health, serving as a control in a pregnancy study. Some clones in this sample may be carry-over from other donors' samples. The CDR3 DNA is TGTGCCAGCAGCTTAGAGAGATCAACTAATGAAAAACTGTTTTTT. Its translation is CASSLERSTNEKLFF.